This T cell receptor (beta chain) originates from a study of T-cell memory formation after mild COVID-19. It was 5'RACE with constant-segment primers that produced the TCR alpha and TCR beta cDNA libraries, which carried sample barcodes and UMIs. TCRdb re-called the 5' RACE reads with MiXCR, one entry per CDR3 protein. The table lists some 450,000 distinct CDR3 sequences, about 20% of them singletons. This clonotype occurred a few times. The antigen is unknown. The CDR3 totals 13 residues. V shed 7 bases and J shed 1 base, with 10 bases lying between them. Germline CDR1 SQVTM, CDR2 ANQGSEA. Broader study findings: Contracting clones, day 15 to 85, had balanced CD4/CD8, and later expanders favored CD4+.

Sequencing input: PBMCs or a T cell subset sorted from them (not recorded which). V usage is TRBV29-1 and J usage is TRBJ1-4; tentatively, D is TRBD1 (6 bases). The TCR was taken from a man between 18 and 35 years old who had mild COVID-19 (a few samples of this study predate the infection). Cell type and time point are not known. In nucleotides, the CDR3 is TGCAGCGGTTGGGGGCAAACTAATGAAAAACTGTTTTTT. Residues: CSGWGQTNEKLFF.